This T cell receptor (beta chain) was found in a study of graft-versus-host responses after intestinal transplantation. Study-wide background: Recipients had transplants, and these were multivisceral, liver-intestinal, or isolated intestinal.

Study observations and caveats: In recipient marrow, GvH clones were found, and some appeared first in ileum or blood.

CDR1 is SGHAT, CDR2 FQNNGV, per germline. Trimming removed 5 bases from V and 4 bases from J; junction bases left unmatched: 4. The CDR3 consists of 13 residues. Lymphocytes from graft epithelium and lamina propria were isolated. Note on this clone: Antigen: not known.

TCRdb's table, derived via immunoSEQ multiplex PCR, lists solely in-frame clones and lacks some. Here the sample spans more than 15,000 clones, roughly 80% being singletons. The clonotype comes from a human patient who received an intestinal transplant, so some T cells may come from the graft donor. The sequencing used ileum tissue, collected roughly 450 days after intestinal transplant. The J gene is TRBJ1-1, the V gene TRBV11-2; TRBD1 matches at 7 bases. The CDR3 spells CASSPQGSTEAFF. The CDR3 DNA reads as TGTGCCAGCAGCCCACAGGGGAGCACTGAAGCTTTCTTT.